This T cell receptor beta chain derives from a study of T cells in pancreatic ductal adenocarcinoma. Notes on the study in general: Tumor samples had fewer productive templates and approximately 8-fold fewer unique clonotypes than blood. No significant tumor-blood clonality difference; means were about 0.1 and 0.065.

Trimming took 10 bases from V and 0 from J, leaving 10 bases between them. The CDR3 consists of 14 residues. Germline CDR1 LNHDA, CDR2 SQIVND (reference sequence). Assay: immunoSEQ multiplex PCR; the TCRdb copy retains only in-frame clones and omits some. Of about 4,900 clones listed, 88% are singletons. With respect to this clone: As yet, its antigen is unknown.

Selected pancreatic ductal adenocarcinoma patients had undergone surgery without neoadjuvant therapy. The source of this sequence is a human donor with pancreatic ductal adenocarcinoma. The chain is built from TRBV19 and TRBJ2-6; unclear D gene. Sequencing was carried out using pancreatic tumor tissue. The CDR3 bases are TGTGCCACCTTAGGAAGCTCTGGGGCCAACGTCCTGACTTTC. Translation: CATLGSSGANVLTF.